This TCR beta chain was obtained from a study of blood T cells in healthy people across ages. Study results and caveats: Bulk PBMC profiling left naive and antigen-experienced comparisons inconclusive.

Primed by a sample-barcoded 5' primer and a J-beta primer mix, a second PCR proceeded for about 7 to 11 cycles. Each cDNA molecule was tagged by a template-switch adaptor with 12 random nucleotides. Via MiXCR, TCRdb re-called the 5' RACE reads, giving one row per CDR3 protein. Here the sample spans around 900,000 distinct CDR3 sequences, about 51% being singletons. This clonotype was observed a handful of times. Its antigen is unknown. CDR3 length equals 12 residues. V was trimmed by 7 bases and J by 0 bases, leaving 7 bases between them. CDR1 is SQVTM, CDR2 ANQGSEA, per germline. It was approximately 10 milliliters of peripheral blood that were drawn from each donor.

The sample comprised blood. This chain connects TRBV29-1 to TRBJ1-5; D perhaps matches TRBD1 (5 bases). The TCR comes from a woman aged 60-70 years in good health. CDR3 region: CSGGDSNQPQHF. The CDR3 DNA reads TGCAGCGGGGGGGATAGCAATCAGCCCCAGCATTTT.